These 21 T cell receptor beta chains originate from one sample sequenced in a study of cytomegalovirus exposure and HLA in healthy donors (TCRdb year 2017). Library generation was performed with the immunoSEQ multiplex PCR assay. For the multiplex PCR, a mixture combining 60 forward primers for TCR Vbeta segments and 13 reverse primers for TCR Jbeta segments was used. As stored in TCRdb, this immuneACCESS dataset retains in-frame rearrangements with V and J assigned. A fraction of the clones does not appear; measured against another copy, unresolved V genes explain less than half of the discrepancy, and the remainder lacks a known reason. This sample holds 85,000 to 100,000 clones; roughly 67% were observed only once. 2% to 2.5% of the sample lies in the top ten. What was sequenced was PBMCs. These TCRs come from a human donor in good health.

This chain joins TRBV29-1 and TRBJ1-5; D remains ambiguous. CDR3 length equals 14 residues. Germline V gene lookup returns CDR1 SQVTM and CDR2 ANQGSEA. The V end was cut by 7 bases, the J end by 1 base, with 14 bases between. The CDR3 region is CSAGDGESNQPQHF. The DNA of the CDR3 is TGCAGCGCTGGAGACGGGGAAAGCAATCAGCCCCAGCATTTT.

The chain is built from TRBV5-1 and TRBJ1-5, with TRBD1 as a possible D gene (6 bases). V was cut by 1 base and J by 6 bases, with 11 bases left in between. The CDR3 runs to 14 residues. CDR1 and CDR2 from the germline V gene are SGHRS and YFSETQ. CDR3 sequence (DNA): TGCGCCAGCAGCTTGTCCCAGGGGAGTCAGCCCCAGCATTTT. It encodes CASSLSQGSQPQHF.

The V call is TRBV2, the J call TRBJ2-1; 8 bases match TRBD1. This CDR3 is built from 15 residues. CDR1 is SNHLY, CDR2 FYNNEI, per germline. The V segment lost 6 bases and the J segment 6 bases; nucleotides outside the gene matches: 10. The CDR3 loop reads CASSRDRTLTNEQFF. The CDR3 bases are TGTGCCAGCAGCCGGGACAGGACCCTAACCAATGAGCAGTTCTTC.

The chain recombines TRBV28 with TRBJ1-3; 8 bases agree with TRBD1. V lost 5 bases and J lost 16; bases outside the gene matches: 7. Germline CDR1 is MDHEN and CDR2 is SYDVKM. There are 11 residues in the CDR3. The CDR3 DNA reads TGTGCCAGCAGTCGGGGACAGGTTTCTTATTTT. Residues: CASSRGQVSYF.

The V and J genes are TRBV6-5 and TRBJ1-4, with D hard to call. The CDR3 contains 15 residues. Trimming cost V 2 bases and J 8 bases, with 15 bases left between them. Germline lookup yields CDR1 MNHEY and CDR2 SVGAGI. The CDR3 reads CASSYDPGRREKLFF. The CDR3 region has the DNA TGTGCCAGCAGTTACGACCCTGGGCGAAGGGAAAAACTGTTTTTT.

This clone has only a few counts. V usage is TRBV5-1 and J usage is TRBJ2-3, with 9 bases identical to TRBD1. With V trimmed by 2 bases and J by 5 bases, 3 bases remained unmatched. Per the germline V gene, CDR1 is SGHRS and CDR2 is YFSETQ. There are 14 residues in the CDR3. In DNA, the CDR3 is TGCGCCAGCAGCTTACAGGGGGCGCAAGATACGCAGTATTTT. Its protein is CASSLQGAQDTQYF.

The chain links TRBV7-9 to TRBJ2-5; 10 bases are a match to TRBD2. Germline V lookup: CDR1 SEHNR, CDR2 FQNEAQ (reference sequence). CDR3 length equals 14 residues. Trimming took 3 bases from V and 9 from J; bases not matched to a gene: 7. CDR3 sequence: CASSFLAGGPAQYF. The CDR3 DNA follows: TGTGCCAGCAGCTTTTTAGCGGGGGGCCCAGCCCAGTACTTC.

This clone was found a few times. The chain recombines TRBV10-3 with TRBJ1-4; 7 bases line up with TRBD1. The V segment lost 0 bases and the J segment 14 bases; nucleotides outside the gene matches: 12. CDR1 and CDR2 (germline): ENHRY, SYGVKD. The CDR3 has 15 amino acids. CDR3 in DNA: TGTGCCATCAGTGAGTCGGGGCGCCAACCGACAGGGCTGTTTTTT. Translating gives CAISESGRQPTGLFF.

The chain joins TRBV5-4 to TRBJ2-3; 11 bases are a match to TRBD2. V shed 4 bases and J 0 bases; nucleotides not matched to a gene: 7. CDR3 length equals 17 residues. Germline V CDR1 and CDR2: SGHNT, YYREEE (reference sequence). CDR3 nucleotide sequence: TGTGCCAGCAGCAGGAGTAGCGGGGGGGCTAGCACAGATACGCAGTATTTT. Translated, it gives CASSRSSGGASTDTQYF.

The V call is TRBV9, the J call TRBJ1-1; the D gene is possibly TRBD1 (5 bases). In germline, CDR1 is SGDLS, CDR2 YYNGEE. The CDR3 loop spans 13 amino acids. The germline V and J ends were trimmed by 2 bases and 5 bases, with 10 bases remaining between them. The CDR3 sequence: CASSVGGSTEAFF. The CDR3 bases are TGTGCCAGCAGCGTCGGGGGTTCGACTGAAGCTTTCTTT.

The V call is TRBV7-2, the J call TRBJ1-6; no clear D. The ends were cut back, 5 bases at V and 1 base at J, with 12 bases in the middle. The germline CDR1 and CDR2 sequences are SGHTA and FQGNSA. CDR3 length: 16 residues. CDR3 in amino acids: CASSPQSGSYNSPLHF. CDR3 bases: TGTGCCAGCAGCCCACAGTCAGGATCCTATAATTCACCCCTCCACTTT.

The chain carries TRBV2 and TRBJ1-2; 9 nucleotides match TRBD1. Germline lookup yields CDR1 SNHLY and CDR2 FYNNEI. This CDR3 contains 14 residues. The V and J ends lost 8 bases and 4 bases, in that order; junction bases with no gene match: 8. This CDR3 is CASGRQGVAYGYTF. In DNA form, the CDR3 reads TGTGCCAGCGGAAGACAGGGGGTGGCCTATGGCTACACCTTC.

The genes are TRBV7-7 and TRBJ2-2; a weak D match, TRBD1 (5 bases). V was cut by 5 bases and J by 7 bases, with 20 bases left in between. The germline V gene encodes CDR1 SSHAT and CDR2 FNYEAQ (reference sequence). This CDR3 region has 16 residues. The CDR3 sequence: CASSPDIGVASGELFF. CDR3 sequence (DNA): TGTGCCAGCAGCCCCGACATAGGGGTGGCTAGCGGGGAGCTGTTTTTT.

The CDR3 nucleotides read TGCGCCAGCAGCCTACTCCCCTCGGGTAGGAGCAATCAGCCCCAGCATTTT. It specifies CASSLLPSGRSNQPQHF. The chain employs TRBV4-1 and TRBJ1-5, with D hard to call. V was pared by 4 bases and J by 1 base, with 17 bases between. Germline values: CDR1 MGHRA, CDR2 YSYEKL. The CDR3 consists of 17 residues.

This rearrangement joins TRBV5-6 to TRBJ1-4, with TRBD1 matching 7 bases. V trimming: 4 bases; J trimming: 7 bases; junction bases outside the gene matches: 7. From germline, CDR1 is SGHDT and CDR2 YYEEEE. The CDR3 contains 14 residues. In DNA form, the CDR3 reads TGTGCCAGCAGCGCCGGGGGGGACAGTGAAAAACTGTTTTTT. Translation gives CASSAGGDSEKLFF.

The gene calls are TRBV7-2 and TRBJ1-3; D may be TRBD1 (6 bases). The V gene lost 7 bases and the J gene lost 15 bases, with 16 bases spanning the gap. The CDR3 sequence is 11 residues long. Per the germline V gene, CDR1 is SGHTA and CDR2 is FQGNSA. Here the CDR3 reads CASNLGAVQYF. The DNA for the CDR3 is TGTGCCAGCAATTTGGGGGCGGTCCAATATTTT.

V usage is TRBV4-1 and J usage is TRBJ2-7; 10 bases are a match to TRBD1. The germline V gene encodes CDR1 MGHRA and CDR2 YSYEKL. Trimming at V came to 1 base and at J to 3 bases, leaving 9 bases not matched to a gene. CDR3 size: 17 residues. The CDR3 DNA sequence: TGCGCCAGCAGCCAAGGTACCGGGACAGGGGTTTTCTACGAGCAGTACTTC. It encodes CASSQGTGTGVFYEQYF.

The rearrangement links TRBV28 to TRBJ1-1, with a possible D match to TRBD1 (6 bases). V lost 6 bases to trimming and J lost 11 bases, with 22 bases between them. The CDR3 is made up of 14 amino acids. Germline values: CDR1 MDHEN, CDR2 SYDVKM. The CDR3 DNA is TGTGCCAGCAGCACCAACACCAGGGGCAAGGGGGCTTTCTTT. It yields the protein CASSTNTRGKGAFF.

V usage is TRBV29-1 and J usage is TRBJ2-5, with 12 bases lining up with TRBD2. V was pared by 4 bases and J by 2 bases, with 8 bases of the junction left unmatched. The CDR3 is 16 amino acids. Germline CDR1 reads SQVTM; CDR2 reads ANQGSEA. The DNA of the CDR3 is TGCAGCGTTGTTCCGTCTCTAGCGGGGGGGCAAGAGACCCAGTACTTC. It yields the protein CSVVPSLAGGQETQYF.

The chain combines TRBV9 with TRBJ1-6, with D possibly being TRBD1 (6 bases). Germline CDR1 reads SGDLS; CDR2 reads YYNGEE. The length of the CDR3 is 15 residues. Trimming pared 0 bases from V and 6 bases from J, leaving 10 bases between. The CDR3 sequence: CASSVVGAGNSPLHF. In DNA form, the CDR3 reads TGTGCCAGCAGCGTAGTGGGGGCAGGTAATTCACCCCTCCACTTT.

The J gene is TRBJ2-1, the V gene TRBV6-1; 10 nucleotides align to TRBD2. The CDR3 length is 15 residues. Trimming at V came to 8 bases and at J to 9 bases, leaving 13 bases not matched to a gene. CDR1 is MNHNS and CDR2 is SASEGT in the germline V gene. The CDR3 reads CASEPGLAFLGEQFF. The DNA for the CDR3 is TGTGCCAGCGAACCGGGACTAGCGTTTCTCGGTGAGCAGTTCTTC.